This paragraph covers one T cell receptor (beta chain) sequence. These data originate in a study of OX40 agonist ivuxolimab in advanced cancers. Study details: Patients were treated with intravenous ivuxolimab, dosed at 0.01 to 10 mg/kg and infused every 2 weeks.

Using immunoSEQ multiplex PCR, the repertoire was profiled, and TCRdb retains in-frame clones only, with some absent. The table includes tens of thousands of clones, about nine tenths detected once. The trim removed 3 bases at V and 4 bases at J, leaving 6 bases unmatched. The CDR3 extends over 15 amino acids. The germline V gene encodes CDR1 SGDLS and CDR2 YYNGEE. The chain is built from TRBV9 and TRBJ2-7, with TRBD2 matching 11 bases. This specimen was CD4+ or CD8+ T cells sorted from blood, taken in a trial of the OX40 agonist ivuxolimab. The receptor was derived from an adult with an advanced solid tumor such as melanoma, head and neck, liver or kidney cancer. The CDR3 spells CASSAHSGRGYEQYF. In DNA, the CDR3 is TGTGCCAGCAGCGCCCATAGCGGGAGGGGTTACGAGCAGTACTTC.